What follows are 24 T cell receptor beta chains derived from one specimen sequenced in a study of T-cell memory formation after mild COVID-19 (dated by TCRdb to about 2021). The library was built by means of 5' RACE. Sequencing instrument: Illumina NovaSeq 6000. Starting from the raw public reads, TCRdb applied fastp trimming at Q25, assembled clones with MiXCR and retained in-frame beta chains. Entries are consolidated by CDR3 protein sequence, retaining the most common genes and DNA. The sample includes approximately 30,000 distinct CDR3 sequences, with approximately 7.7% observed a single time. Approximately 29% of the sample lies in the top ten. Specimen: PBMCs or a T cell subset sorted from them (not recorded which). Source of these receptors: a man between 18 and 29 years old who had mild COVID-19 (a few samples of this study predate the infection). The sample titles of this study are shuffled in the database, so cell type and time point are left out; the donor was told from shared clones.

At least ten counts were recorded for this clonotype. The CDR3 sequence: CASKRDRNNSPLHF. The CDR3 DNA follows: TGTGCCAGCAAACGGGACAGGAATAATTCACCCCTCCACTTT. This chain uses TRBV27 with TRBJ1-6; 8 bases are shared with TRBD1. Germline V gene sequence: CDR1 MNHEY, CDR2 SMNVEV (reference sequence). Trimming removed 7 bases from V and 5 bases from J; junction bases left unmatched: 4. CDR3 length equals 14 residues.

The chain combines TRBV20-1 with TRBJ2-7, with TRBD2 identical over 8 bases. Germline V gene sequence: CDR1 DFQATT, CDR2 SNEGSKA (reference sequence). This CDR3 comprises 15 residues. V dropped 3 bases and J dropped 5; count of bases not matched to a gene: 12. The CDR3 nucleotides read TGCAGTGCTAGTATCGCGGGAGGTCTAGGACACGAGCAGTACTTC. Amino acid sequence: CSASIAGGLGHEQYF.

V is TRBV5-1 and J is TRBJ2-1; 10 bases agree with TRBD2. The CDR3 totals 14 residues. In germline, CDR1 is SGHRS, CDR2 YFSETQ. J gave up 6 bases and V 3 bases, and 3 bases lay outside the gene matches. The CDR3 bases are TGCGCCAGCAGCTCGAGCGGGGGGGCCAATGAGCAGTTCTTC. Translating it yields CASSSSGGANEQFF.

There are many counts of this clonotype. This chain uses TRBV19 with TRBJ2-3; 12 bases line up with TRBD1. Unmatched junction bases numbered 3, after V lost 4 bases and J lost 7 bases. In germline, CDR1 is LNHDA, CDR2 SQIVND (reference sequence). The CDR3 length is 14 residues. For the CDR3, the DNA is TGTGCCAGTAGTAGGGGACAGGGGGCGAATACGCAGTATTTT. Its translation: CASSRGQGANTQYF.

The chain is built from TRBV7-8 and TRBJ1-1, with 9 nucleotides matching TRBD1. The junction had 2 bases not matched to a gene; V was cut back by 5 bases and J by 4 bases. The CDR3 consists of 13 residues. Germline lookup yields CDR1 SGHVS and CDR2 FQNEAQ. CDR3 sequence: CASSLTGGTEAFF. DNA of the CDR3: TGTGCCAGCAGCCTGACAGGGGGCACTGAAGCTTTCTTT.

At least ten counts were recorded for this clonotype. This sequence joins TRBV5-1 and TRBJ1-6; no definite D call. Germline values: CDR1 SGHRS, CDR2 YFSETQ. The CDR3 covers 13 residues. Trimming left V 2 bases short and J 8 bases short, with 8 bases between. For the CDR3, the DNA is TGCGCCAGCAGCTTAAAGCTCGATTCACCCCTCCACTTT. Translated, it gives CASSLKLDSPLHF.

This clonotype was counted many times. This sequence joins TRBV2 and TRBJ1-2, with 7 bases that match TRBD1. The CDR3 is made up of 15 amino acids. The ends lost 4 bases at V and 2 bases at J; junction bases unmatched: 7. In germline, CDR1 is SNHLY, CDR2 FYNNEI. CDR3: CASSARQGRNYGYTF. The CDR3 bases are TGTGCCAGCAGTGCCAGACAGGGACGCAACTATGGCTACACCTTC.

The table lists this clonotype with many counts. V is TRBV5-1 and J is TRBJ2-2; D is uncertain. There are 16 residues in the CDR3. The V gene lost 2 bases and the J gene lost 0 bases, with 11 bases spanning the gap. Looked up from germline, CDR1 is SGHRS and CDR2 is YFSETQ. CDR3 sequence reads: CASSLEPTTNTGELFF. Here the CDR3 DNA reads TGCGCCAGCAGCTTAGAACCGACAACGAACACCGGGGAGCTGTTTTTT.

This clonotype was counted many times. The chain is built from TRBV5-1 and TRBJ2-3, with D perhaps given as TRBD1 or TRBD2 (6 bases each). The CDR3 spans 16 residues. V was shortened by 4 bases and J by 1 base, with 16 bases between the two germline ends. Germline lookup yields CDR1 SGHRS and CDR2 YFSETQ. This CDR3 is CASSPGVAVRTDTQYF. The CDR3 DNA is TGCGCCAGCAGCCCAGGGGTAGCGGTGCGCACAGATACGCAGTATTTT.

This clonotype has more than one count but fewer than ten. V gene TRBV12-3 or TRBV12-4 combines with J gene TRBJ2-7; D call uncertain. CDR3 length equals 13 residues. V was trimmed by 5 bases and J by 3 bases, leaving 11 bases between them. CDR3 residues: CASSLTRYYEQYF. CDR3 bases: TGTGCCAGCAGTCTTACAAGATACTACGAGCAGTACTTC.

This clonotype was counted at least ten times. The J gene is TRBJ2-3, the V gene TRBV5-1; the D gene is possibly TRBD1 (6 bases). There are 16 residues in the CDR3. V lost 0 bases, J lost 3 bases, and 14 bases lay in between. Germline V CDR1 and CDR2: SGHRS, YFSETQ. The CDR3 spells CASSLGQVTGTDTQYF. As DNA, the CDR3 is TGCGCCAGCAGCTTGGGACAGGTAACCGGGACAGATACGCAGTATTTT.

By sample fraction, this clonotype is medium-sized. For the CDR3, the DNA is TGCGCCAGCAGCGTCAGGGTGGGGGCCTACAATGAGCAGTTCTTC. This codes for CASSVRVGAYNEQFF. The rearrangement joins TRBV4-3 to TRBJ2-1; D may correspond to TRBD1 or TRBD2 (5 bases each). Looked up from germline, CDR1 is LGHNA and CDR2 is YSLEER. The V gene lost 5 bases and the J gene lost 2 bases, with 13 bases spanning the gap. The CDR3 runs 15 residues.

J is TRBJ2-3 and V is TRBV5-1; D is tentatively TRBD1 or TRBD2 (5 bases each). Germline V lookup: CDR1 SGHRS, CDR2 YFSETQ. The V end lost 4 bases, the J end lost 2 bases, and 20 bases lay between the germline ends. The CDR3 sequence is 17 residues long. The CDR3 DNA sequence: TGCGCCAGCAGCGTCCGGGACCTCAGCCGTTACACAGATACGCAGTATTTT. Translated, it gives CASSVRDLSRYTDTQYF.

The V gene is TRBV12-3 or TRBV12-4, the J gene TRBJ2-5, with 7 bases fitting TRBD1. CDR3 length equals 14 residues. V shed 5 bases, J shed 1 base, and the junction held 4 bases outside the gene matches. In nucleotides, the CDR3 is TGTGCCAGCAGTGTAGACAGGGTCCAAGAGACCCAGTACTTC. It yields the protein CASSVDRVQETQYF.

This clonotype was counted at least ten times. V gene TRBV18 combines with J gene TRBJ2-7; the D is unclear. V shed 0 bases and J shed 5 bases, with 5 bases lying between them. The CDR3 consists of 12 residues. Germline lookup yields CDR1 KGHSH and CDR2 LQKENI. CDR3 protein: CASSPPYDEQYF. The DNA of the CDR3 is TGTGCCAGCTCACCACCCTATGACGAGCAGTACTTC.

This clonotype was picked up many times. Here the CDR3 DNA reads TGCGCCACCACCGGGGACGGGTACTTCAGCACAGATACGCAGTATTTT. This translates into CATTGDGYFSTDTQYF. The rearrangement links TRBV4-1 to TRBJ2-3; D possibly matches TRBD1 or TRBD2 (5 bases each). This CDR3 is 16 amino acids long. Germline V gives CDR1 MGHRA, CDR2 YSYEKL. V gave up 10 bases and J gave up 0 bases, with 20 bases separating them.

This clonotype was counted at least ten times. V and J are TRBV7-9 and TRBJ2-2; 7 bases fit TRBD1. CDR3 size: 15 residues. Germline V gene lookup returns CDR1 SEHNR and CDR2 FQNEAQ (reference sequence). V lost 5 bases and J lost 5; bases outside the gene matches: 8. CDR3 DNA: TGTGCCAGCAGCGACCGGGACAGCCAAACCGGGGAGCTGTTTTTT. The encoded protein is CASSDRDSQTGELFF.

This clonotype was detected only a few times. The chain is built from TRBV5-6 and TRBJ2-6; the D gene could be TRBD1 or TRBD2 (6 bases each). V lost 3 bases, J lost 4 bases, and 8 bases lay in between. The CDR3 consists of 14 residues. The V gene's germline CDR1 is SGHDT and CDR2 YYEEEE. CDR3 protein: CASSWGAGANVLTF. CDR3 bases: TGTGCCAGCAGCTGGGGGGCCGGGGCCAACGTCCTGACTTTC.

At least ten counts were recorded for this clonotype. The chain's CDR3 is CASSLAMSTDTQYF. As DNA, the CDR3 is TGCGCCAGCAGCTTGGCTATGAGCACAGATACGCAGTATTTT. J is TRBJ2-3 and V is TRBV5-1; D is unresolved. Trimming shortened V by 0 bases and J by 0 bases, and 5 bases separated the two germline ends. The CDR3 is made up of 14 amino acids. Per the germline V gene, CDR1 is SGHRS and CDR2 is YFSETQ.

This clonotype has at least ten counts. The chain uses TRBV5-1 and TRBJ2-3, with 11 bases fitting TRBD2. The CDR3 covers 16 residues. Germline CDR1 reads SGHRS; CDR2 reads YFSETQ. Trimming cost V 0 bases and J 6 bases; bases outside gene matches: 6. The CDR3 DNA reads as TGCGCCAGCAGCTTGGATCTAGCGGGGGGACCGGATACGCAGTATTTT. It yields the protein CASSLDLAGGPDTQYF.

A few counts support this clonotype. The chain is built from TRBV24-1 and TRBJ2-1; no clear D. The CDR3 runs to 15 residues. The V end was cut by 1 base, the J end by 7 bases, with 13 bases between. Per the germline V gene, CDR1 is KGHDR and CDR2 is SFDVKD. The chain's CDR3 is CATSDLRAALNEQFF. Here the CDR3 DNA reads TGTGCCACCAGTGATTTACGCGCCGCGCTAAATGAGCAGTTCTTC.

This clonotype was detected ten times or more. The chain couples TRBV7-9 to TRBJ2-7, with 9 bases lining up with TRBD2. Germline loops: CDR1 SEHNR, CDR2 FQNEAQ (reference sequence). The CDR3 loop spans 16 amino acids. J was trimmed by 0 bases and V by 5 bases; bases with no gene match: 8. CDR3 bases: TGTGCCAGCAGCCTTTCCAGCGGGGGGCTCTCCTACGAGCAGTACGTC. Amino acids: CASSLSSGGLSYEQYV.

This clonotype was seen many times. The chain joins TRBV6-5 to TRBJ2-7, with 8 positions matching TRBD2. In germline, CDR1 is MNHEY, CDR2 SVGAGI. This CDR3 has 15 residues. V lost 0 bases, J lost 13 bases, and 14 bases stayed unmatched. CDR3 loop: CASSYSPNGQRGIYF. In DNA, the CDR3 is TGTGCCAGCAGTTACTCGCCTAACGGTCAGCGGGGGATCTACTTC.

This clonotype was seen at least ten times. This sequence joins TRBV28 and TRBJ2-7; perhaps TRBD1 as D (6 bases). This CDR3 is built from 15 residues. Germline CDR1 is MDHEN and CDR2 is SYDVKM. V was cut by 2 bases and J by 2 bases, with 13 bases left in between. The CDR3 protein is CASSLGGNRPYEQYV. The CDR3 region has the DNA TGTGCCAGCAGTTTAGGGGGCAATCGGCCCTACGAGCAGTACGTC.